These 15 T cell receptor beta chains were all obtained from the same sample, sequenced in a study of CD8 T cells in Susac syndrome. Reverse transcription of about 0.5 to 1 ug RNA used random hexamers. TCRdb re-called the immunoSEQ multiplex PCR reads through MiXCR, storing one row per CDR3 protein. Here the sample spans roughly 130,000 distinct CDR3 sequences, about 95% being singletons. The specimen sequenced was CD4+ T cells from PBMCs. The receptors here all came from a human donor in good health.

V and J are TRBV29-1 and TRBJ2-1; no clear D gene. Trimming took 4 bases from V and 10 from J, leaving 11 bases between them. The CDR3 is made up of 11 amino acids. Germline V CDR1 and CDR2: SQVTM, ANQGSEA. The CDR3 is CSVAPVDEQFF. In DNA, the CDR3 is TGCAGCGTTGCCCCAGTCGACGAGCAGTTCTTC.

The chain carries TRBV29-1 and TRBJ2-5, with TRBD1 matching over 9 bases. Germline lookup yields CDR1 SQVTM and CDR2 ANQGSEA. Trimming at V came to 1 base and at J to 9 bases, leaving 15 bases not matched to a gene. The length of the CDR3 is 16 residues. CDR3 residues: CSVEGLGGQGQSAQYF. In DNA form, the CDR3 reads TGCAGCGTTGAAGGTTTGGGAGGACAGGGGCAATCGGCCCAGTACTTC. Supplemented by reference TRBV29-1 and TRBJ2-5, the full variable domain reads SAVISQKPSRDICQRGTSLTIQCQVDSQVTMMFWYRQQPGQSLTLIATANQGSEATYESGFVIDKFPISRPNLTFSTLTVSNMSPEDSSIYLCSVEGLGGQGQSAQYFGPGTRLLVL.

This rearrangement joins TRBV5-1 to TRBJ2-1; 8 positions agree with TRBD1. CDR3 size: 15 residues. Per germline, CDR1 SGHRS and CDR2 YFSETQ. Trimming took 4 bases from V and 3 from J; bases not matched to a gene: 6. The CDR3 DNA reads as TGCGCCAGCAGCAAGGACAGGGTTGGCTACAATGAGCAGTTCTTC. It yields the protein CASSKDRVGYNEQFF. The full variable domain, rest sourced from reference TRBV5-1 and TRBJ2-1, is KAGVTQTPRYLIKTRGQQVTLSCSPISGHRSVSWYQQTPGQGLQFLFEYFSETQRNKGNFPGRFSGRQFSNSRSEMNVSTLELGDSALYLCASSKDRVGYNEQFFGPGTRLTVL.

The rearrangement uses TRBV12-3 or TRBV12-4 and TRBJ2-1, with 7 bases fitting TRBD2. V was clipped by 6 bases and J by 2 bases; unmatched bases: 10. The CDR3 has 16 residues. The CDR3 coding sequence is TGTGCCAGCAGCCCGATCCCAGCGGGACCCTACAATGAGCAGTTCTTC. Residues: CASSPIPAGPYNEQFF.

The chain recombines TRBV7-2 with TRBJ2-5, with D unresolved. The V end lost 5 bases, the J end lost 1 base, and 14 bases lay between the germline ends. The CDR3 totals 15 residues. Germline CDR1 reads SGHTA; CDR2 reads FQGNSA. CDR3 coding DNA: TGTGCCAGCAGCCCTCAGCTGGGAATCCAAGAGACCCAGTACTTC. Amino acids: CASSPQLGIQETQYF.

The V gene is TRBV19, the J gene TRBJ2-4, with no clear D. The CDR3 is made up of 18 amino acids. Germline V gene sequence: CDR1 LNHDA, CDR2 SQIVND (reference sequence). V gave up 0 bases and J gave up 0 bases, with 15 bases separating them. The CDR3: CASSIDGPARPAKNIQYF. The CDR3 nucleotides are TGTGCCAGTAGTATAGATGGGCCAGCCAGGCCAGCCAAAAACATTCAGTACTTC. Combining the CDR3 with reference TRBV19 and TRBJ2-4 gives the whole variable domain DGGITQSPKYLFRKEGQNVTLSCEQNLNHDAMYWYRQDPGQGLRLIYYSQIVNDFQKGDIAEGYSVSREKKESFPLTVTSAQKNPTAFYLCASSIDGPARPAKNIQYFGAGTRLSVL.

The chain is built from TRBV5-1 and TRBJ2-7; 8 bases are shared with TRBD1. J gave up 2 bases and V 0 bases, and 13 bases lay outside the gene matches. The CDR3 length is 18 residues. Germline V lookup: CDR1 SGHRS, CDR2 YFSETQ. CDR3 in DNA: TGCGCCAGCAGCTTGGCCCTCCTGGACAGGGACCGAACCTACGAGCAGTACTTC. This translates into CASSLALLDRDRTYEQYF.

The chain employs TRBV5-1 and TRBJ1-2; a weak D match, TRBD1 (5 bases). Germline V gene sequence: CDR1 SGHRS, CDR2 YFSETQ. V lost 4 bases and J 1 base, leaving 11 bases between the germline ends. The CDR3 has 14 residues. CDR3 protein: CASSQGPSNYGYTF. For the CDR3, the DNA is TGCGCCAGCAGCCAGGGACCGAGTAACTATGGCTACACCTTC.

V usage is TRBV5-1 and J usage is TRBJ2-3; maybe TRBD1 (6 bases). V was trimmed by 1 base and J by 3 bases, leaving 9 bases between them. Germline loops: CDR1 SGHRS, CDR2 YFSETQ. The CDR3 totals 14 residues. As DNA, the CDR3 is TGCGCCAGCAGCTTGAACCAGGGGACAGATACGCAGTATTTT. The encoded protein is CASSLNQGTDTQYF.

This clonotype came up once. The rearrangement joins TRBV2 to TRBJ2-2; D might be TRBD2 (5 bases). The CDR3 runs to 14 residues. V shed 5 bases and J shed 5 bases, with 12 bases lying between them. CDR1 is SNHLY, CDR2 FYNNEI, per germline. The CDR3 nucleotides read TGTGCCAGCAGTCTGGTAGCGAGTACCGGGGAGCTGTTTTTT. It yields the protein CASSLVASTGELFF.

The V call is TRBV11-3, the J call TRBJ2-7; D might be TRBD2 (5 bases). CDR1 and CDR2 (germline): SGHNT, YENEEA. CDR3 length: 13 amino acids. Trimming left V 7 bases short and J 3 bases short, with 13 bases between. The CDR3: CASTLDRDYEQYF. CDR3 nucleotide sequence: TGTGCCAGCACCCTTGACCGGGACTACGAGCAGTACTTC.

V usage is TRBV14 and J usage is TRBJ2-1; TRBD2 aligns across 8 bases. Losses at the gene ends were 4 bases for V and 14 bases for J; bases not matched to a gene: 7. The CDR3 is 12 residues long. CDR1 SGHDN and CDR2 FVKESK come from the germline V gene. CDR3 nucleotides: TGTGCCAGCAGCCCTAATAGCGGGACCGAGTTCTTC. Its protein is CASSPNSGTEFF.

The chain combines TRBV5-1 with TRBJ2-5; 9 bases fit TRBD2. The CDR3 has 14 residues. Trimming removed 6 bases from V and 5 bases from J; junction bases left unmatched: 8. Germline CDR1 and CDR2: SGHRS and YFSETQ. The CDR3 coding sequence is TGCGCCAGCACTCGGCGGGAGGGCCGGGAGACCCAGTACTTC. It specifies CASTRREGRETQYF.

This clonotype was seen only once. The rearrangement links TRBV20-1 to TRBJ2-1; 10 nucleotides align to TRBD1. This CDR3 is 14 amino acids long. J gave up 9 bases and V 1 base, and 6 bases lay outside the gene matches. Germline loops: CDR1 DFQATT, CDR2 SNEGSKA (reference sequence). The CDR3 DNA reads as TGCAGTGCTAGAGTGGGACAGGGGTTAGGTGAGCAGTTCTTC. Translating it yields CSARVGQGLGEQFF.

This clonotype has only a few counts. The chain carries TRBV27 and TRBJ2-1, with no clear D. Germline-derived CDR1 and CDR2 are MNHEY and SMNVEV (reference sequence). V lost 4 bases, J lost 3 bases, and 1 base lay in between. The CDR3 is 11 residues long. CDR3 amino acids: CASSYYNEQFF. CDR3 bases: TGTGCCAGCAGTTACTACAATGAGCAGTTCTTC.